This TCR beta chain was sequenced during a study of CD8 T cells in ankylosing spondylitis. Notes on the study in general: There was reportedly significant enrichment of clones that were disease-linked in matched ankylosing spondylitis synovial fluid. For ankylosing spondylitis blood, a TCR beta motif of seven to nine highly homologous variants appeared characteristic.

The CDR3 consists of 15 residues. Germline V gene sequence: CDR1 LGHNA, CDR2 YSLEER. V lost 4 bases, J lost 1 base, and 12 bases lay in between. Quantitative barcoded 5'-RACE was used to prepare TCR beta libraries. Each CDR3 protein gets one entry after TCRdb re-called the 5' RACE reads with MiXCR. The sample lists fewer than 550,000 distinct CDR3 sequences, about 5.2% occurring once. This clonotype has a count of ten or more. Its specificity is not known. This clonotype originated in a male donor with ankylosing spondylitis. Sequenced input: blood, either unsorted or a sorted T cell fraction (not recorded which). The chain joins TRBV4-3 to TRBJ2-3; no clear D. Here the CDR3 DNA reads TGCGCCAGCAGCCGAACGGCGGTAGGCACAGATACGCAGTATTTT. It yields the protein CASSRTAVGTDTQYF.